This TCR beta chain was recovered during a study of T cells in Graves' hyperthyroidism and ophthalmopathy. Using RNA transcripts as the source, TCR beta CDR3 regions were amplified. Initially, a first-round RT-PCR of the TCR CDR3 employed the HTBI primer set. TCRdb re-called the multiplex PCR reads with MiXCR, one entry per CDR3 protein. The profile shows about 380,000 distinct CDR3 sequences, less than 20% of them singletons. V gave up 2 bases and J gave up 3 bases, with 8 bases separating them. Germline-derived CDR1 and CDR2 are SGHTA and FQGNSA. This CDR3 has 14 amino acids. What was sequenced was blood. The chain employs TRBV7-2 and TRBJ2-1; D is ambiguous. The source is a young man with Graves' ophthalmopathy. The CDR3 loop reads CASSLTPGYNEQFF. The DNA of the CDR3 is TGTGCCAGCAGCTTAACCCCAGGCTACAATGAGCAGTTCTTC.